This is a list of T cell receptor beta chains from one sample in a study of blood T cell repertoires in COVID-19. Clones were sequenced by immunoSEQ multiplex PCR, and TCRdb holds only the in-frame ones, with some missing. Counted here are over 200,000 clones, 70% to 90% occurring once; the ten biggest clones make up roughly 8.7%. The sequenced material came from PBMCs or T cells enriched from blood (not recorded which). Every receptor here comes from a man aged 35-49 years who had recovered from COVID-19. Both conserved end residues are part of each CDR3. D genes are given only for firm matches. Some rows mark clone size as missing; the rest say once, few, many or name a class of expanded clone.

j_call v_call clone_size d_call cdr3_aa cdr3_nt
TRBJ1-2 TRBV29-1 NA NA CSVEGDRERYGYTF TGCAGCGTTGAGGGGGATCGGGAGAGATATGGCTACACCTTC
TRBJ1-5 TRBV15 NA NA CATSRDWRGNQPQHF TGTGCCACCAGCAGAGATTGGCGGGGTAATCAGCCCCAGCATTTT
TRBJ1-1 TRBV5-1 NA NA CASSFNRVVLSEAFF TGCGCCAGCAGCTTTAACAGGGTCGTCCTGTCTGAAGCTTTCTTT
TRBJ2-3 TRBV3-1/TRBV3-2 few TRBD2 CASSHSGGELDTQYF TGTGCCAGCAGCCATTCCGGGGGGGAGTTGGATACGCAGTATTTT
TRBJ2-7 TRBV6-4 NA NA CASLKPGQGNEQYF TGTGCCAGTCTAAAGCCCGGGCAGGGGAACGAGCAGTACTTC
TRBJ1-2 TRBV5-4 few TRBD1 CASSWGQDFNYGYTF TGTGCCAGCAGCTGGGGACAGGACTTCAACTATGGCTACACCTTC
TRBJ2-3 TRBV19 NA TRBD2 CASSIVASGGPRDTQYF TGTGCCAGTAGTATAGTTGCTAGCGGGGGGCCCCGGGATACGCAGTATTTT
TRBJ1-5 TRBV30 few NA CAWSIRPNQPQHF TGTGCCTGGAGTATCAGGCCGAATCAGCCCCAGCATTTT
TRBJ1-3 TRBV15 NA TRBD1 CATSRGRTGPHRRQSGNTIYF TGTGCCACCAGCAGAGGACGGACAGGGCCACACCGGCGACAATCTGGAAACACCATATATTTT
TRBJ1-2 TRBV2 NA TRBD1 CASSQTGFVANYGYTF TGTGCCAGCAGTCAGACAGGGTTTGTCGCTAACTATGGCTACACCTTC
TRBJ1-6 TRBV10-3 NA NA CAIAESSYNSPLHF TGTGCCATCGCCGAGAGCTCCTATAATTCACCCCTCCACTTT
TRBJ1-1 TRBV5-6 NA NA CASSSLSSTEAFF TGTGCCAGCAGCTCGCTATCGAGCACTGAAGCTTTCTTT
TRBJ2-7 TRBV12-5 NA TRBD1 CASGTGARGSYEQYF TGTGCTAGTGGTACAGGGGCGCGAGGCTCCTACGAGCAGTACTTC
TRBJ1-2 TRBV6-2/TRBV6-3 NA TRBD1 CASSPPGQGVGYTF TGTGCCAGCAGTCCACCGGGACAGGGGGTTGGCTACACCTTC
TRBJ1-3 TRBV12-1 NA NA CASSSGGGPLSGNTIYF TGTGCCAGCAGCTCCGGGGGGGGGCCTCTCTCTGGAAACACCATATATTTT
TRBJ1-2 TRBV15 NA NA CATSRELAGNDGYTF TGTGCCACCAGCAGAGAGTTGGCAGGGAACGATGGCTACACCTTC
TRBJ2-5 TRBV19 NA NA CASSWAGRETQYF TGTGCCAGTAGTTGGGCAGGGAGGGAGACCCAGTACTTC
TRBJ2-3 TRBV5-1 NA NA CASSLMGVLSTDTQYF TGCGCCAGCAGCTTGATGGGCGTTCTTAGCACAGATACGCAGTATTTT
TRBJ2-1 TRBV6-5 few NA CASSYDLGSSYNEQFF TGTGCCAGCAGTTACGATCTAGGAAGCTCCTACAATGAGCAGTTCTTC
TRBJ1-2 TRBV28 NA TRBD1 CASSLGTGIDGYTF TGTGCCAGCAGTCTCGGGACAGGGATTGATGGCTACACCTTC
TRBJ1-6 TRBV19 NA TRBD1 CASSPLTGGRISPLHF TGTGCCAGTAGTCCGCTGACAGGGGGCAGAATTTCACCCCTCCACTTT
TRBJ2-1 TRBV29-1 NA NA CSVDTGSSYNEQFF TGCAGCGTTGATACAGGGAGCTCCTACAATGAGCAGTTCTTC
TRBJ2-7 TRBV19 NA NA CASSIAGVYEQYF TGTGCCAGTAGTATAGCGGGAGTCTACGAGCAGTACTTC
TRBJ1-5 TRBV6-1 NA NA CASSDQAVSNQPQHF TGTGCCAGCAGTGACCAGGCAGTTAGCAATCAGCCCCAGCATTTT
TRBJ1-2 TRBV3-1/TRBV3-2 NA TRBD1 CASSQDGQGAGGYTF TGTGCCAGCAGCCAAGACGGACAGGGGGCGGGAGGCTACACCTTC
TRBJ2-3 TRBV4-1 NA NA CASSQRLLLDTQYF TGCGCCAGCAGCCAGAGACTCCTCCTAGATACGCAGTATTTT
TRBJ2-2 TRBV7-3 once TRBD2 CASSVQLAGVSTGELFF TGTGCCAGCAGCGTTCAACTAGCGGGAGTTTCCACCGGGGAGCTGTTTTTT
TRBJ2-7 TRBV18 NA NA CASSPQTRGTHEQYF TGTGCCAGCTCACCACAAACTCGGGGAACCCACGAGCAGTACTTC
TRBJ1-2 TRBV7-8 NA NA CASSLGQGGGYTF TGTGCCAGCAGCTTAGGGCAGGGAGGGGGCTACACCTTC
TRBJ1-1 TRBV11-2 few NA CASSSGGTEAFF TGTGCCAGCAGCTCGGGGGGGACTGAAGCTTTCTTT
TRBJ1-2 TRBV2 few NA CASTARDISDGYTF TGTGCCAGCACCGCCCGGGACATATCGGATGGCTACACCTTC
TRBJ2-3 TRBV2 NA TRBD1 CASEDRGETDTQYF TGTGCCAGCGAGGACAGGGGAGAGACAGATACGCAGTATTTT
TRBJ2-5 TRBV4-1 many TRBD2 CASSQEFPRSGGAAETQYF TGCGCCAGCAGCCAAGAGTTTCCGCGGAGCGGGGGGGCCGCCGAGACCCAGTACTTC
TRBJ2-3 TRBV9 few TRBD2 CASSGLAGGLGDTQYF TGTGCCAGCAGCGGGCTAGCGGGGGGCCTGGGAGATACGCAGTATTTT
TRBJ1-2 TRBV9 NA TRBD1 CASSYDRGRRGYTF TGTGCCAGCAGCTATGACAGGGGCCGGAGGGGCTACACCTTC
TRBJ2-1 TRBV19 NA TRBD1 CASSSRTGTDEQFF TGTGCCAGTAGTAGCAGGACAGGGACCGATGAGCAGTTCTTC
TRBJ2-4 TRBV10-2 NA TRBD2 CASSEGERGGLRNVKNIQYF TGCGCCAGCAGTGAAGGAGAGCGGGGGGGCCTGAGGAATGTCAAAAACATTCAGTACTTC
TRBJ2-1 TRBV2 NA TRBD1 CASSPDRVINEQFF TGTGCCAGCAGTCCGGACAGGGTAATCAATGAGCAGTTCTTC
TRBJ2-7 TRBV28 NA NA CASSWSSTYEQYF TGTGCCAGCAGTTGGAGCAGTACCTACGAGCAGTACTTC
TRBJ2-5 TRBV9 NA TRBD2 CASSVGGGGTQETQYF TGTGCCAGCAGCGTAGGAGGCGGGGGGACACAAGAGACCCAGTACTTC
TRBJ2-4 TRBV27 NA TRBD1 CASSPTGKGNIQYF TGTGCCAGCAGTCCGACAGGGAAGGGGAACATTCAGTACTTC
TRBJ1-5 TRBV30 NA NA CAWSSPNQPQHF TGTGCCTGGAGTTCCCCTAATCAGCCCCAGCATTTT
TRBJ1-1 TRBV12-5 NA NA CASGLVRREENTEAFF TGTGCTAGTGGTTTGGTACGCAGAGAGGAGAACACTGAAGCTTTCTTT